The entry below gives a single T cell receptor beta chain sequence along with its context. Its cognate antigen is unknown. Repertoires were generated with immunoSEQ multiplex PCR, while TCRdb's copy carries only in-frame clones and drops some. The sample yields roughly 70,000 clones, about 88% seen once. The sample is drawn from a study of T cell responses to AZD1222 COVID-19 vaccine. Study-wide context: Investigators merged groups given second doses at roughly 4 or roughly 12 weeks. The study, taken as a whole, reports: Baseline seropositivity characterized only six or seven AZD1222 recipients. Two AZD1222 administrations were followed by greater Spike-specific TCR breadth and depth.

The length of the CDR3 is 12 residues. The V end was cut by 2 bases, the J end by 3 bases, with 5 bases between. Germline CDR1 and CDR2: KGHSH and LQKENI. The chain combines TRBV18 with TRBJ2-7, with D unresolved. Sequencing was performed on peripheral blood, taken on day 0 of AZD1222 vaccination. This clonotype originated in an adult in good health. CDR3 bases: TGTGCCAGCTCACCATCAGACTACGAGCAGTACTTC. The encoded protein is CASSPSDYEQYF.